The entry that follows covers one T cell receptor (beta chain) sequence. Antigen: not known. This CDR3 contains 14 residues. Trimming took off 5 bases at V and 4 bases at J, with 17 bases between the two ends. Germline values: CDR1 DFQATT, CDR2 SNEGSKA (reference sequence). This sample is drawn from a study of CD8 T cells in Susac syndrome. General study results and limits: The authors acknowledged that the study's TCR sequencing and HLA analysis involved relatively few individuals.

TCR beta from blood CD8+ and CD4+ T cells was sequenced. Reverse transcription of roughly 0.45 to 1 ug RNA was performed with random hexamers. Amplification of TCR beta CDR3 used immunoSEQ multiplex PCR across 54 Vbeta and 13 Jbeta. TCRdb ran MiXCR on the immunoSEQ multiplex PCR reads and lists one entry per CDR3 protein. The table lists about 120,000 distinct CDR3 sequences, roughly 94% of them singletons, with 0.095% to 0.1% in the top ten. V gene TRBV20-1 combines with J gene TRBJ2-5; D uncertain. The clonotype originates from a human donor in good health. Sequences were obtained from CD4+ T cells from PBMCs. The CDR3 DNA is TGCAGTGCTCCGACCGGGCTTATGGGAGAGACCCAGTACTTC. Protein sequence: CSAPTGLMGETQYF.